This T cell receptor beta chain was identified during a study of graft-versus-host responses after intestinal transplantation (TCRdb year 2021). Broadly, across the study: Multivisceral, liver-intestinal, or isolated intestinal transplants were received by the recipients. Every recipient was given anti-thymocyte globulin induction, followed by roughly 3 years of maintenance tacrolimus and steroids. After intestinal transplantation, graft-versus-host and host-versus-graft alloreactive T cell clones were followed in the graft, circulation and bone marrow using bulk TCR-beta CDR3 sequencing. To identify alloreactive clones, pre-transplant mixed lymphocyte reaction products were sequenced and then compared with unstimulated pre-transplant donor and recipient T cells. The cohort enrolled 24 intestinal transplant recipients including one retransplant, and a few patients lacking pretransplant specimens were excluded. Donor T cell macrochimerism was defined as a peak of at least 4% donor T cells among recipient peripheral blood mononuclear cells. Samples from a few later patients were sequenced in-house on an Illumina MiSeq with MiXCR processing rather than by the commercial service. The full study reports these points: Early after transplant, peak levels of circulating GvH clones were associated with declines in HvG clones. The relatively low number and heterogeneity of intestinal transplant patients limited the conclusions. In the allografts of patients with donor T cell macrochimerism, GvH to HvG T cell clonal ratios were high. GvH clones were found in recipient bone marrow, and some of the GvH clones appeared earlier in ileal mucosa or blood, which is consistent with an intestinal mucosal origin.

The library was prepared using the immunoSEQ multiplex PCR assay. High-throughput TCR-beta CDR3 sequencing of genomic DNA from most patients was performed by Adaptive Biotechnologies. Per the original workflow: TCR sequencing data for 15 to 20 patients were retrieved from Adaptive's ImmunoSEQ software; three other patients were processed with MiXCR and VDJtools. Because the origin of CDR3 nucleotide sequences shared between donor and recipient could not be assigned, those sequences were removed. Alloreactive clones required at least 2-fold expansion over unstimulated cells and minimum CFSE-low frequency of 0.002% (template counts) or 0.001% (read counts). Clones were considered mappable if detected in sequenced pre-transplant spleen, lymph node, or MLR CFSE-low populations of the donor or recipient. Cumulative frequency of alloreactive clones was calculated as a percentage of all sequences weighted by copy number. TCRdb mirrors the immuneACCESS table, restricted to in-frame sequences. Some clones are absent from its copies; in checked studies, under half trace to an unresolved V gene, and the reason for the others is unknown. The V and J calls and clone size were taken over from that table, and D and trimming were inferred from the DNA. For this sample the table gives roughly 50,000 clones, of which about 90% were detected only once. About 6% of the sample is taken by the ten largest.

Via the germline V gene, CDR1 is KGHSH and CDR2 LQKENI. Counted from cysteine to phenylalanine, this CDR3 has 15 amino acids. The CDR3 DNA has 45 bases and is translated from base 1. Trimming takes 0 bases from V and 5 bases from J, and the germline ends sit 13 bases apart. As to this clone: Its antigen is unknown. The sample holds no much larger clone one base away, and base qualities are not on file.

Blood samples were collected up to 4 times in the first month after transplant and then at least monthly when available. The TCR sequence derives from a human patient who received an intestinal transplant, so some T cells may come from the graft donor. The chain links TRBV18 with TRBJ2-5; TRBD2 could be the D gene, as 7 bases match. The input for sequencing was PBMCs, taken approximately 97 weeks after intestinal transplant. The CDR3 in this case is CASSPPSGEGETQYF. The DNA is TGTGCCAGCTCACCACCATCAGGGGAGGGGGAGACCCAGTACTTC.